Below, one TCR beta chain is given with its context. TCRdb keeps only in-frame clones here, not all; method: immunoSEQ multiplex PCR. The sample lists some 22,000 clones; roughly 43% were seen once. The source of the sample is a study of graft-versus-host responses after intestinal transplantation. Germline V gives CDR1 SQVTM, CDR2 ANQGSEA. This CDR3 contains 15 residues. J gave up 3 bases and V 6 bases, and 8 bases lay outside the gene matches. Plated together were 200,000 CFSE-labeled responder cells and 200,000 irradiated, violet-dye-labeled stimulator cells. Sorted after the reaction were proliferating CFSE-low CD3+CD4+ and CD3+CD8+ responders.

The receptor was isolated from a human patient who received an intestinal transplant. V usage is TRBV29-1 and J usage is TRBJ2-3, with 11 nucleotides matching TRBD2. Sequencing used alloreactive CD8+ T cells from a mixed lymphocyte reaction culture, obtained before intestinal transplant. Specified subset: CFSE-low proliferating T cells sorted from approximately 6-day pre-transplant mixed lymphocyte reaction (GvH or HvG direction). The CDR3: CSVAFSGRVTDTQYF. CDR3 nucleotides: TGCAGCGTGGCCTTTAGCGGGAGGGTTACAGATACGCAGTATTTT.